This is a list of T cell receptor beta chains from one sample in a study of blood T cell repertoires in COVID-19. TCRdb's copy holds only in-frame clones and misses some; the assay was immunoSEQ multiplex PCR. The repertoire has about 200,000 clones, roughly 82% of them found once; the top ten carry roughly 12%. Sequencing was carried out using PBMCs or T cells enriched from blood (not recorded which). Source of these receptors: a man aged 35 to 55 who had recovered from COVID-19. Each CDR3 is given with its conserved first and last residue. D genes are given only for firm matches. Only some rows state a clone size, as once, few, many or a class for expanded clones.

abundance,v_gene,d_gene,j_gene,CDR3nt,CDR3aa
-,TRBV4-3,-,TRBJ1-1,TGCGCCAGCAGCCCGGCGGCAGGGAACGGGAACACTGAAGCTTTCTTT,CASSPAAGNGNTEAFF
-,TRBV10-2,-,TRBJ1-3,TGCGCCAGCAGTGAGGACTTCTCTGGAAACACCATATATTTT,CASSEDFSGNTIYF
-,TRBV5-1,-,TRBJ1-5,TGCGCCAGCAGCTTCGGACAAGAAGGGCAGCCCCAGCATTTT,CASSFGQEGQPQHF
-,TRBV19,TRBD2,TRBJ2-1,TGTGCCAGTAGTATTCGGGTTAGCGGGAGCTTCCAGTTCTTC,CASSIRVSGSFQFF
-,TRBV4-1,TRBD1,TRBJ1-1,TGCGCCAGCAGCCGAGTCGACAGGGGGTATTTTGGGAACACTGAAGCTTTCTTT,CASSRVDRGYFGNTEAFF
-,TRBV5-8,TRBD1,TRBJ2-7,TGTGCCAGCAGCAAACCCGGGACAGGTACCTACGAGCAGTACTTC,CASSKPGTGTYEQYF
-,TRBV19,TRBD1,TRBJ1-2,TGTGCCAGTAGTACTACACAGGGGATGCTTGGCTACACCTTC,CASSTTQGMLGYTF
-,TRBV7-2,TRBD1,TRBJ2-3,TGTGCCAGCAGCTTTGACAGGGGCACAGATACGCAGTATTTT,CASSFDRGTDTQYF
-,TRBV7-2,TRBD2,TRBJ2-5,TGTGCCAGCAGCTCCGGGATGGGACTAGCGGGAGGAGAGACCCAGTACTTC,CASSSGMGLAGGETQYF
-,TRBV7-2,-,TRBJ1-2,TGTGCCAGCAGCGGTAGAGATCCAATCTATGGCTACACCTTC,CASSGRDPIYGYTF
once,TRBV5-5,-,TRBJ2-3,TGTGCCAGCAGCCCTGGGGGGGGGCGGAACACAGATACGCAGTATTTT,CASSPGGGRNTDTQYF
-,TRBV11-2,TRBD1,TRBJ2-1,TGTGCCAGCAGCTGGGGACAGAGCAATGAGCAGTTCTTC,CASSWGQSNEQFF
-,TRBV25-1,-,TRBJ2-1,TGTGCCAGCAGTGAATTGGGGATCGGGGTGGGATATGAGCAGTTCTTC,CASSELGIGVGYEQFF
few,TRBV5-8,TRBD1,TRBJ1-5,TGTGCCAGCAGCTCATACCGGGACAGTAGCAATCAGCCCCAGCATTTT,CASSSYRDSSNQPQHF
-,TRBV4-2,TRBD1,TRBJ1-4,TGTGCCAGCAGCCAAGGGACAGGCCCAACTAATGAAAAACTGTTTTTT,CASSQGTGPTNEKLFF
-,TRBV2,-,TRBJ1-5,TGTGCCAGCAGAGCACCGTATAGCAATCAGCCCCAGCATTTT,CASRAPYSNQPQHF
many,TRBV19,TRBD2,TRBJ2-5,TGTGCCAGTAGTATGGGACTAGCGGGAGGTTTGTACTTAGAGACCCAGTACTTC,CASSMGLAGGLYLETQYF
-,TRBV27,-,TRBJ1-1,TGTGCCAGCAGTTCGTTCCCCGGGAGGATGAACACTGAAGCTTTCTTT,CASSSFPGRMNTEAFF
few,TRBV5-5,-,TRBJ1-3,TGTGCCAGCAGCTTGGGCGGCTTCTCTGGAAACACCATATATTTT,CASSLGGFSGNTIYF
-,TRBV6-1,TRBD1,TRBJ1-6,TGTGCCAGCAGTGAAGGGGACAGATCCGGGTTTTATTCGCCCCTCCACTTT,CASSEGDRSGFYSPLHF
-,TRBV4-3,-,TRBJ2-5,TGCGCCAGCAGCCAGAATCGGCAAGAGACCCAGTACTTC,CASSQNRQETQYF
-,TRBV2,TRBD1,TRBJ2-1,TGTGCCAGCAGTGGGTCCAGGACAGGGACCTTGACGAGCTCCTACAATGAGCAGTTCTTC,CASSGSRTGTLTSSYNEQFF
once,TRBV11-1,TRBD2,TRBJ2-1,TGTGCCAGCAGCTTCACGGGGGGGATTGCGGTTGAGCAGTTCTTC,CASSFTGGIAVEQFF
few,TRBV6-2/TRBV6-3,-,TRBJ1-5,TGTGCCAGCAGTTACTCAGCGGTTTGGGGTTTTGATCAGCCCCAGCATTTT,CASSYSAVWGFDQPQHF
-,TRBV6-5,TRBD2,TRBJ2-3,TGTGCCAGCATCCTAGCGGGCACAGATACGCAGTATTTT,CASILAGTDTQYF
-,TRBV4-2,TRBD1,TRBJ1-1,TGTGCCAGCAGCCAAGGTCGGACAGGGGCGTACACTGAAGCTTTCTTT,CASSQGRTGAYTEAFF
-,TRBV12-5,-,TRBJ2-1,TGTGCTAGTGGTCCAGATTTAGCGGCCCCGAGGGTGAATGAGCAGTTCTTC,CASGPDLAAPRVNEQFF
-,TRBV18,-,TRBJ2-3,TGTGCCAGCTCAAATGCTTACAGGGATGATACGCAGTATTTT,CASSNAYRDDTQYF
few,TRBV24-1,-,TRBJ1-5,TGTGCCACCAGTGATTTGCAACGAGATCAGCCCCAGCATTTT,CATSDLQRDQPQHF
-,TRBV7-2,-,TRBJ1-2,TGTGCCAGCAGCTTAGGGCCCGGAGGATATGGCTACACCTTC,CASSLGPGGYGYTF
-,TRBV28,-,TRBJ1-3,TGTGCCAGCAGTTTACTAAACACCATATATTTT,CASSLLNTIYF
few,TRBV6-1,-,TRBJ1-2,TGTGCCAGCAGTGAAGAGGGGGAATATGGCTACACCTTC,CASSEEGEYGYTF
-,TRBV27,-,TRBJ1-2,TGTGCCAGCAGTTTATTAGCGGGATTTGGCTACACCTTC,CASSLLAGFGYTF
-,TRBV9,-,TRBJ1-2,TGTGCCAGCAGCGGCGGGGGGAGTAGGAACTATGGCTACACCTTC,CASSGGGSRNYGYTF
-,TRBV2,TRBD1,TRBJ1-1,TGTGCCAGCAGTTTAGAGGGACAGGGATACACTGAAGCTTTCTTT,CASSLEGQGYTEAFF
-,TRBV4-3,-,TRBJ1-6,TGCGCCAGCAGCCAAGATGGTCGCGAATCACCCCTCCACTTT,CASSQDGRESPLHF
-,TRBV28,-,TRBJ2-2,TGTGCCAGCAGTTTAAGACAGGCCCCCGGGGAGCTGTTTTTT,CASSLRQAPGELFF
-,TRBV5-1,TRBD2,TRBJ2-7,TGCGCCAGCAGGGTTGTGACTAGCGGGAACTACGAGCAGTACTTC,CASRVVTSGNYEQYF
-,TRBV15,TRBD1,TRBJ2-7,TGTGCCACCAGCATTTCGGACAGGAACTACGAGCAGTACTTC,CATSISDRNYEQYF
-,TRBV5-6,-,TRBJ2-1,TGTGCCAGCAGCCGGGGTTTGCGGCAGTTCTTC,CASSRGLRQFF
-,TRBV5-7,TRBD2,TRBJ2-1,TGTGCCAGCAGCTTGGAAACTAGCGGGAGTAAGGATGAGCAGTTCTTC,CASSLETSGSKDEQFF
-,TRBV7-3,TRBD2,TRBJ2-5,TGTGCCAGCAGCTCCCCGGGAGGGGAGACCCAGTACTTC,CASSSPGGETQYF
-,TRBV6-5,-,TRBJ2-5,TGTGCCAGCAGTTACGGGGCGCCGGGCGGAGAGACCCAGTACTTC,CASSYGAPGGETQYF
-,TRBV5-1,TRBD1,TRBJ1-2,TGCGCCAGCAGCGTTGGACAGGACAATGGCTACACCTTC,CASSVGQDNGYTF
-,TRBV6-1,TRBD1,TRBJ2-3,TGTGCCAGCAGTGAATCCGGGACAGGGACAGATACGCAGTATTTT,CASSESGTGTDTQYF
-,TRBV11-2,TRBD1,TRBJ1-3,TGTGCCAGCAACGGACAGGGGGCCTTAACTGCTGGAAACACCATATATTTT,CASNGQGALTAGNTIYF
-,TRBV6-5,-,TRBJ1-5,TGTGCCAGCAGTTACGGCTGGAATCAGCCCCAGCATTTT,CASSYGWNQPQHF
once,TRBV11-2,-,TRBJ1-5,TGTGCCAGCAGCCGAAAACCGACAGACCAGCCCCAGCATTTT,CASSRKPTDQPQHF
-,TRBV10-1,TRBD2,TRBJ2-1,TGCGCCAGCAGTGAAGTAGGGGGGCCTAGCGGGCTCGACAATGAGCAGTTCTTC,CASSEVGGPSGLDNEQFF
-,TRBV29-1,-,TRBJ1-3,TGCAGCGTTGGGGCTGCAGGGGTAGGAAACACCATATATTTT,CSVGAAGVGNTIYF
-,TRBV5-5,-,TRBJ1-2,TGTGCCAGCAGCTTGGATGAGGTGACAGGCGTTGGCTACACCTTC,CASSLDEVTGVGYTF
-,TRBV4-1,TRBD2,TRBJ2-3,TGCGCCAGCAGCCAAGTGCGGGGGGACGAGGATACGCAGTATTTT,CASSQVRGDEDTQYF
once,TRBV11-2,-,TRBJ1-6,TGTGCCAGCAGCTTAGAGGGCAGGGCCAATTCACCCCTCCACTTT,CASSLEGRANSPLHF
-,TRBV19,TRBD1,TRBJ1-2,TGTGCCAGTAGCGAGACAGGGATGGACTATGGCTACACCTTC,CASSETGMDYGYTF